This entry features one TCR beta chain sequence. The antigen is not known. The CDR3 extends over 17 amino acids. Germline V gene sequence: CDR1 SGHRS, CDR2 YFSETQ. Trimming cost V 3 bases and J 0 bases; bases outside gene matches: 9. These data are taken from a study of siplizumab effects on memory and regulatory T cells. General study findings and limits: Proliferating Tregs from siplizumab cultures lacked functional confirmation of suppression. The Treg-derived share of mappable alloreactive CD4+ clones averaged roughly 69% with siplizumab and roughly 28% in controls. Greater diversity than memory cells seemed evident in naive T cells, which also appeared to be major alloresponse contributors. Siplizumab significantly lowered the alloreactive sequences that could be traced to unstimulated CD4+ memory cells.

Clones were sequenced by immunoSEQ multiplex PCR, and TCRdb holds only the in-frame ones, with some missing. The repertoire has tens of thousands of clones, 93% of them found once; the top ten carry approximately 5.9%. The chain couples TRBV5-1 to TRBJ1-1; 9 bases match TRBD1. This sequence originates from a human donor in good health. Input material: CD8+ T cells sorted from blood. The CDR3 sequence: CASSSPTGGAVNTEAFF. The CDR3, as DNA: TGCGCCAGCAGCTCACCGACAGGGGGGGCGGTGAACACTGAAGCTTTCTTT.